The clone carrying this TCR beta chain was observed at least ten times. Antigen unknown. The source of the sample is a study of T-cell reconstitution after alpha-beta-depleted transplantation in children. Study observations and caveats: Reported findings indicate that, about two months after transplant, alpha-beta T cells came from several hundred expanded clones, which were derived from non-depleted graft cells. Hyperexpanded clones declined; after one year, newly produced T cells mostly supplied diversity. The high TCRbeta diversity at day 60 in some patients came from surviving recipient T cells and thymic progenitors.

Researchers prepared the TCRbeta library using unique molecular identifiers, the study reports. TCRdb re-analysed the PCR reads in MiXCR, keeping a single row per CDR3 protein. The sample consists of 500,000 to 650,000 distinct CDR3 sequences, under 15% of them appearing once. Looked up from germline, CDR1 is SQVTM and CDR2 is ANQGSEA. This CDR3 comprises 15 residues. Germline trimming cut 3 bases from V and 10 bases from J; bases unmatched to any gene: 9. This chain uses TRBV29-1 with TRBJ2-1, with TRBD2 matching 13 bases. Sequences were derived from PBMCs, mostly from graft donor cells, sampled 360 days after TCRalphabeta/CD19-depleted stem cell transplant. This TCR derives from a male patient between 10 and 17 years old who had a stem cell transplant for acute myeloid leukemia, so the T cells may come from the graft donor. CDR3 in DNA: TGCAGCGTTGACCCGACTAGCGGGAGGTGGGACGAGCAGTTCTTC. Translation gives CSVDPTSGRWDEQFF.